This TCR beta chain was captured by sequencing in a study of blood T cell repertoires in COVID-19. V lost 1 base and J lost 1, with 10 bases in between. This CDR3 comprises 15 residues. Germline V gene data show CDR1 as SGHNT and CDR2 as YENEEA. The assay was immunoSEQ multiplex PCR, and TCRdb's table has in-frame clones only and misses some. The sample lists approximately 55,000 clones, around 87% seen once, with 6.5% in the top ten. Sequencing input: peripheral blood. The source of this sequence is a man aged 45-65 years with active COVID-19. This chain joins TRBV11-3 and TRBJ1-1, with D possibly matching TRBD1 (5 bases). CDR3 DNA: TGTGCCAGCAGCTTAGGGGGGGGACGGAACACTGAAGCTTTCTTT. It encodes CASSLGGGRNTEAFF. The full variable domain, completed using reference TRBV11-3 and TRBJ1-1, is EAGVVQSPRYKIIEKKQPVAFWCNPISGHNTLYWYLQNLGQGPELLIRYENEEAVDDSQLPKDRFSAERLKGVDSTLKIQPAELGDSAVYLCASSLGGGRNTEAFFGQGTRLTVV.